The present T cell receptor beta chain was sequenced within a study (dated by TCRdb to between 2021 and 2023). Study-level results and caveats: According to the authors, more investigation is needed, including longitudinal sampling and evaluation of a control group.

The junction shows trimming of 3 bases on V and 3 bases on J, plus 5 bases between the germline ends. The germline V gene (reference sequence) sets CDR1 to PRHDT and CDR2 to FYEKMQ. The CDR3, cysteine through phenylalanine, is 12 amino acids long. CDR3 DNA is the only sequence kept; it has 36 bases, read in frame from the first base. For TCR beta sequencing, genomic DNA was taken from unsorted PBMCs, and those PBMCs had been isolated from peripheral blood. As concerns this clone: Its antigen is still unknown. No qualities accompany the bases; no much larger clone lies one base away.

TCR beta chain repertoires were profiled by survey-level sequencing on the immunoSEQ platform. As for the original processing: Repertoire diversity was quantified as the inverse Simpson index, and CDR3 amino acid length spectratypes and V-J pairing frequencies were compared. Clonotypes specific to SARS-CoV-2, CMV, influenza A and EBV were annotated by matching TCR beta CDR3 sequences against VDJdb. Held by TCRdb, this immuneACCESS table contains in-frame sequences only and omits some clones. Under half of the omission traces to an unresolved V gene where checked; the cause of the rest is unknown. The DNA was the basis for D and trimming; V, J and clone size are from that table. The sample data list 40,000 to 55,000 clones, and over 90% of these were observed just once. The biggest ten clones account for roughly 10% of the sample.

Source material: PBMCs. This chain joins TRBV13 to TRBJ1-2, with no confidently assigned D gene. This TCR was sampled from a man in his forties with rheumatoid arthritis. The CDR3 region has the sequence CASSFPYYGYTF. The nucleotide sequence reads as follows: TGTGCCAGCAGCTTCCCCTACTATGGCTACACCTTC. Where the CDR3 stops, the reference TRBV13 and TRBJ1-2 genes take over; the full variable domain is AAGVIQSPRHLIKEKRETATLKCYPIPRHDTVYWYQQGPGQDPQFLISFYEKMQSDKGSIPDRFSAQQFSDYHSELNMSSLELGDSALYFCASSFPYYGYTFGSGTRLTVV.